These 9 T cell receptor beta chains were all obtained from the same sample, sequenced in a study of immune evolution from preneoplasia to lung adenocarcinoma. Sequencing was performed with immunoSEQ multiplex PCR; in TCRdb, only in-frame clones are kept and a portion is missing. The data show over 6,500 clones, about 84% seen once. The specimen sequenced was FFPE adjacent normal lung tissue. The receptors were gathered from a person aged 65 to 85 with lung adenocarcinoma.

The chain carries TRBV10-2 and TRBJ1-1; 8 nucleotides line up with TRBD1. The CDR3 is made up of 16 amino acids. CDR1 is WSHSY, CDR2 SAAADI, per germline. J was trimmed by 1 base and V by 6 bases; bases with no gene match: 10. In DNA, the CDR3 is TGCGCCAGCAGCCCTCAGGGGGCAGTTCGGAACACTGAAGCTTTCTTT. Its translation: CASSPQGAVRNTEAFF.

This clone was seen a handful of times. The V call is TRBV6-6, the J call TRBJ1-1, with 9 nucleotides matching TRBD1. Germline CDR1 and CDR2: MNHNY and SVGAGI (reference sequence). V shed 5 bases and J 0 bases; nucleotides not matched to a gene: 1. The CDR3 consists of 14 residues. In DNA, the CDR3 is TGTGCCAGCAGTGACAGGGGGATGAACACTGAAGCTTTCTTT. Amino acid sequence: CASSDRGMNTEAFF.

The chain uses TRBV19 and TRBJ1-5; the D gene is possibly TRBD1 (6 bases). Trimming cost V 6 bases and J 8 bases, with 20 bases left between them. The CDR3 length is 15 residues. Germline CDR1 and CDR2: LNHDA and SQIVND (reference sequence). CDR3 residues: CASSPKGGPREPQHF. Written as DNA, the CDR3 is TGTGCCAGTAGCCCGAAGGGGGGGCCGAGGGAGCCCCAGCATTTT.

This clone was seen more than once but under ten times. V and J are TRBV7-9 and TRBJ1-6; D is unresolved. The CDR3 contains 14 residues. V lost 6 bases and J 6 bases, leaving 12 bases between the germline ends. Germline-derived CDR1 and CDR2 are SEHNR and FQNEAQ (reference sequence). CDR3 amino acids: CASSSGEANSPLHF. DNA for the CDR3: TGTGCCAGCAGTTCCGGTGAAGCTAATTCACCCCTCCACTTT.

V is TRBV6-5 and J is TRBJ2-3, with 7 bases lining up with TRBD2. Germline V gene data show CDR1 as MNHEY and CDR2 as SVGAGI. The CDR3 runs to 14 residues. Trimming took 6 bases from V and 5 from J; bases not matched to a gene: 8. This CDR3 reads CASSSEVAGDTQYF. In DNA form, the CDR3 reads TGTGCCAGCAGCTCCGAGGTAGCGGGAGATACGCAGTATTTT.

This chain uses TRBV5-6 with TRBJ2-2, with D unclear. The CDR3 contains 12 residues. The V and J ends lost 2 bases and 6 bases respectively, with 5 bases between them. Germline V gene lookup returns CDR1 SGHDT and CDR2 YYEEEE. The CDR3 spells CASSFGSGELFF. The DNA for the CDR3 is TGTGCCAGCAGCTTCGGTTCCGGGGAGCTGTTTTTT.

The genes are TRBV6-5 and TRBJ1-3; 7 positions agree with TRBD1. Germline loops: CDR1 MNHEY, CDR2 SVGAGI. J was trimmed by 3 bases and V by 5 bases; bases with no gene match: 7. This CDR3 contains 15 residues. CDR3 DNA sequence: TGTGCCAGCAGTCGGACAGGTCGGAATGGAAACACCATATATTTT. Translated: CASSRTGRNGNTIYF.

This sequence joins TRBV18 and TRBJ1-5; 10 bases are a match to TRBD1. The CDR3 is made up of 15 amino acids. Germline V lookup: CDR1 KGHSH, CDR2 LQKENI. V was pared by 3 bases and J by 7 bases, with 6 bases of the junction left unmatched. This CDR3 reads CASSPSGTGVQPQHF. The CDR3 DNA sequence: TGTGCCAGCTCACCCTCGGGGACAGGGGTCCAGCCCCAGCATTTT. Based on the CDR3 plus reference TRBV18 and TRBJ1-5, the full variable domain is NAGVMQNPRHLVRRRGQEARLRCSPMKGHSHVYWYRQLPEEGLKFMVYLQKENIIDESGMPKERFSAEFPKEGPSILRIQQVVRGDSAAYFCASSPSGTGVQPQHFGDGTRLSIL.

V gene TRBV5-4 combines with J gene TRBJ2-3, with 15 bases identical to TRBD2. CDR3 length: 18 amino acids. Per the germline V gene, CDR1 is SGHNT and CDR2 is YYREEE (reference sequence). Losses at the gene ends were 0 bases for V and 5 bases for J; bases not matched to a gene: 7. This chain's CDR3 is CASSLGAPGLAGGDTQYF. CDR3 in DNA: TGTGCCAGCAGCTTGGGAGCCCCGGGACTAGCGGGAGGAGATACGCAGTATTTT.